These 24 T cell receptor beta chains share one sample of origin, sequenced in a study of shared clonotypes between healthy human individuals. Assay used: immunoSEQ multiplex PCR; TCRdb lists only in-frame clones, some missing. The sample lists roughly 2,000,000 clones, around 95% occurring once. CD8 cells regarded as naive lacked CD45RO, were positively chosen for CCR7, and omitted terminally differentiated effector memory CD45RA+ cells. The specimen was naive CD8+ T cells from PBMCs. The receptors originated from a young man in good health. Some clones in this sample may be carry-over from other donors' samples.

The V and J genes are TRBV4-1 and TRBJ2-1, with 7 bases matching TRBD2. CDR3 length: 17 residues. The germline CDR1 and CDR2 sequences are MGHRA and YSYEKL. V was pared by 0 bases and J by 6 bases, with 11 bases of the junction left unmatched. In nucleotides, the CDR3 is TGCGCCAGCAGCCAAGATCTTTCGCGGGAGTCCCGCAATGAGCAGTTCTTC. Its translation is CASSQDLSRESRNEQFF.

The gene calls are TRBV10-2 and TRBJ1-1; D call uncertain. The V gene's germline CDR1 is WSHSY and CDR2 SAAADI. Trimming cost V 3 bases and J 4 bases, with 24 bases left between them. The CDR3 covers 18 residues. Here the CDR3 reads CASSDLTDSQQGGTEAFF. The CDR3 DNA reads as TGCGCCAGCAGTGATCTCACGGACTCCCAGCAAGGTGGCACTGAAGCTTTCTTT.

This clone has a single count. The chain combines TRBV7-2 with TRBJ2-1; the D is unclear. CDR3 size: 13 residues. Trimming stripped 4 bases from V and 7 bases from J, with 11 bases between. Germline V gives CDR1 SGHTA, CDR2 FQGNSA. DNA for the CDR3: TGTGCCAGCAGCTCGGCTAGTACTAATGAGCAGTTCTTC. This gives the protein CASSSASTNEQFF.

The chain joins TRBV5-6 to TRBJ1-2, with D hard to call. V gave up 0 bases and J gave up 10 bases, with 10 bases separating them. The CDR3 loop spans 12 amino acids. Germline V gene data show CDR1 as SGHDT and CDR2 as YYEEEE. The CDR3 reads CASSLGSPIYTF. CDR3 bases: TGTGCCAGCAGCTTGGGGAGCCCGATCTACACCTTC.

This chain uses TRBV14 with TRBJ2-1; D perhaps matches TRBD2 (5 bases). The CDR3 spans 12 residues. The germline V and J ends were trimmed by 1 base and 13 bases, with 11 bases remaining between them. Looked up from germline, CDR1 is SGHDN and CDR2 is FVKESK. The CDR3 region is CASSQVLTSQFF. CDR3 in DNA: TGTGCCAGCAGCCAAGTTCTAACTAGTCAGTTCTTC.

The V call is TRBV9, the J call TRBJ1-3; D possibly corresponds to TRBD1 (5 bases). Germline CDR1 and CDR2: SGDLS and YYNGEE. This CDR3 is built from 15 residues. V shed 0 bases and J shed 2 bases, with 9 bases lying between them. Written as DNA, the CDR3 is TGTGCCAGCAGCGTAGATCAGGGAGCTGGAAACACCATATATTTT. Translation: CASSVDQGAGNTIYF.

About this clone: The sample contains more than one DNA sequence encoding this CDR3. V usage is TRBV5-1 and J usage is TRBJ2-7; D not resolved. The CDR3 totals 13 residues. Trimming shortened V by 0 bases and J by 2 bases, and 6 bases separated the two germline ends. Germline-derived CDR1 and CDR2 are SGHRS and YFSETQ. CDR3 residues: CASSLGFPYEQYF. CDR3 DNA: TGCGCCAGCAGCTTGGGGTTCCCCTACGAGCAGTACTTC.

The genes are TRBV27 and TRBJ1-4, with unresolved D. Germline lookup yields CDR1 MNHEY and CDR2 SMNVEV (reference sequence). With 5 bases removed from V and 0 bases from J, the gap between germline ends came to 7 bases. The CDR3 spans 14 residues. CDR3 residues: CASSILATNEKLFF. The CDR3 DNA follows: TGTGCCAGCAGTATCTTAGCAACTAATGAAAAACTGTTTTTT.

DNA for the CDR3: TGTGCCAGCAGCTTAGGTTCCGGCATCCAAGAGACCCAGTACTTC. Protein product: CASSLGSGIQETQYF. The chain combines TRBV11-2 with TRBJ2-5; D remains unclear. This CDR3 comprises 15 residues. The V gene lost 1 base and the J gene lost 1 base, with 10 bases spanning the gap. The germline gives CDR1 SGHAT, CDR2 FQNNGV.

This clone occurred once. The chain employs TRBV27 and TRBJ1-5, with TRBD1 as a possible D gene (6 bases). V was cut by 0 bases and J by 4 bases, with 13 bases left in between. The length of the CDR3 is 16 residues. The germline gives CDR1 MNHEY, CDR2 SMNVEV (reference sequence). Here the CDR3 DNA reads TGTGCCAGCAGTTTATCCGGGGGGCGGCGGAATCAGCCCCAGCATTTT. Protein: CASSLSGGRRNQPQHF.

This clone was recorded only once. Other DNA sequences from this sample encode an identical CDR3 as well. The chain joins TRBV27 to TRBJ2-7, with 8 positions matching TRBD1. This CDR3 has 13 amino acids. The J segment lost 3 bases and the V segment lost 5 bases, leaving 3 bases of the junction unmatched. Germline CDR1 is MNHEY and CDR2 is SMNVEV (reference sequence). CDR3 amino acids: CASSLQGVYEQYF. CDR3 coding DNA: TGTGCCAGCAGTCTACAGGGGGTCTACGAGCAGTACTTC.

V is TRBV27 and J is TRBJ1-5, with 7 nucleotides matching TRBD1. V was pared by 6 bases and J by 6 bases, with 8 bases of the junction left unmatched. Per germline, CDR1 MNHEY and CDR2 SMNVEV (reference sequence). The CDR3 has 14 amino acids. CDR3 sequence: CASRPTGAVQPQHF. The CDR3, as DNA: TGTGCCAGCAGACCCACAGGGGCGGTTCAGCCCCAGCATTTT.

V and J are TRBV10-2 and TRBJ2-7; D is undetermined. V dropped 6 bases and J dropped 2 bases, with 8 bases sitting between them. CDR1 is WSHSY and CDR2 is SAAADI in the germline V gene. This CDR3 spans 12 amino acids. The CDR3 loop is CASSGLTYEQYF. CDR3 DNA sequence: TGCGCCAGCAGCGGCTTAACCTACGAGCAGTACTTC.

The V call is TRBV15, the J call TRBJ1-2; D is ambiguous. V was pared by 5 bases and J by 4 bases, with 8 bases between. CDR1 is LNHNV, CDR2 YYDKDF, per germline (reference sequence). The CDR3 has 12 amino acids. CDR3 sequence reads: CATSGTAYGYTF. DNA for the CDR3: TGTGCCACCAGCGGAACGGCCTATGGCTACACCTTC.

About this clone itself: Other nucleotide sequences from this sample produce the same CDR3. The chain joins TRBV9 to TRBJ2-4, with a possible D match to TRBD1 (5 bases). The CDR3 is made up of 15 amino acids. Germline V gene lookup returns CDR1 SGDLS and CDR2 YYNGEE. V was trimmed by 0 bases and J by 2 bases, leaving 9 bases between them. The CDR3 here is CASSVVPGPKNIQYF. The CDR3 nucleotides read TGTGCCAGCAGCGTAGTCCCAGGGCCCAAAAACATTCAGTACTTC.

This clone was observed a handful of times. Other DNA variants within this sample encode the same CDR3. The genes are TRBV9 and TRBJ2-2, with unresolved D. Trimming stripped 7 bases from V and 1 base from J, with 5 bases between. CDR3 length: 12 residues. The germline CDR1 and CDR2 sequences are SGDLS and YYNGEE. This CDR3 is CASSENTGELFF. In DNA form, the CDR3 reads TGTGCCAGCTCAGAGAACACCGGGGAGCTGTTTTTT. The full variable domain, completed using reference TRBV9 and TRBJ2-2, is DSGVTQTPKHLITATGQRVTLRCSPRSGDLSVYWYQQSLDQGLQFLIQYYNGEERAKGNILERFSAQQFPDLHSELNLSSLELGDSALYFCASSENTGELFFGEGSRLTVL.

The V and J genes are TRBV19 and TRBJ1-4; D remains ambiguous. The germline V gene encodes CDR1 LNHDA and CDR2 SQIVND (reference sequence). V shed 5 bases and J shed 0 bases, with 7 bases lying between them. This CDR3 is 14 amino acids long. The CDR3: CASSPLATNEKLFF. The CDR3 bases are TGTGCCAGTAGTCCACTAGCAACTAATGAAAAACTGTTTTTT.

The chain recombines TRBV7-9 with TRBJ2-5; the match to TRBD1 covers 7 bases. CDR1 is SEHNR and CDR2 is FQNEAQ in the germline V gene (reference sequence). The CDR3 covers 14 residues. After removal of 5 bases from V and 5 bases from J, the junction contained 8 bases not matched to a gene. CDR3 in DNA: TGTGCCAGCAGCCCCGACAGGGTCTTGGAGACCCAGTACTTC. It is translated as CASSPDRVLETQYF.

The rearrangement links TRBV7-9 to TRBJ2-1; 9 bases agree with TRBD1. CDR1 and CDR2 (germline): SEHNR, FQNEAQ (reference sequence). The junction had 8 bases not matched to a gene; V was cut back by 5 bases and J by 9 bases. The CDR3 extends over 14 amino acids. CDR3 residues: CASSGRDRDAEQFF. In nucleotides, the CDR3 is TGTGCCAGCAGCGGTAGGGACAGGGATGCTGAGCAGTTCTTC.

The chain uses TRBV4-1 and TRBJ1-2; possible D gene TRBD1, 5 bases. This CDR3 region has 13 residues. Germline CDR1 reads MGHRA; CDR2 reads YSYEKL. Trimming removed 5 bases from V and 8 bases from J, with 15 bases in between. The CDR3 DNA reads as TGCGCCAGCAGCTTACCGGGGGGAAGGGGCTACACCTTC. Translated: CASSLPGGRGYTF.

This clone has a single count. The V call is TRBV6-1, the J call TRBJ2-5, with D perhaps matching TRBD2 (6 bases). The CDR3 covers 14 residues. Germline assignment: CDR1 MNHNS and CDR2 SASEGT. Trimming took off 7 bases at V and 2 bases at J, with 14 bases between the two ends. The CDR3 loop reads CASILGLKQETQYF. DNA of the CDR3: TGTGCCAGCATCCTGGGACTTAAACAAGAGACCCAGTACTTC.

This sequence joins TRBV7-9 and TRBJ2-7, with 7 bases identical to TRBD1. The CDR3 extends over 16 amino acids. Trimming cost V 0 bases and J 4 bases; bases outside gene matches: 9. CDR1 is SEHNR and CDR2 is FQNEAQ in the germline V gene (reference sequence). The DNA of the CDR3 is TGTGCCAGCAGCTTAGCGGGGACAGTCGAGGCTTACGAGCAGTACTTC. It is translated as CASSLAGTVEAYEQYF.

This rearrangement joins TRBV2 to TRBJ2-2; D is ambiguous. With 6 bases removed from V and 8 bases from J, the gap between germline ends came to 7 bases. This CDR3 has 11 residues. Per the germline V gene, CDR1 is SNHLY and CDR2 is FYNNEI. CDR3 protein: CASRVRGELFF. The CDR3 region has the DNA TGTGCCAGCAGGGTCAGAGGGGAGCTGTTTTTT.

This chain connects TRBV27 to TRBJ2-7; D might be TRBD2 (5 bases). This CDR3 region has 14 residues. The germline CDR1 and CDR2 sequences are MNHEY and SMNVEV (reference sequence). V lost 4 bases to trimming and J lost 3 bases, with 13 bases between them. CDR3 nucleotide sequence: TGTGCCAGCAGTTACAGCGGAGCAGGCTACGAGCAGTACTTC. Translated, it gives CASSYSGAGYEQYF.